The text below deals with one T cell receptor beta chain. The assay was immunoSEQ multiplex PCR, and TCRdb's table has in-frame clones only and misses some. The sample contains about 49,000 clones, approximately 90% of which appear only once. This CDR3 has 15 residues. V was pared by 4 bases and J by 3 bases, with 16 bases between. CDR1 and CDR2 from the germline V gene are SGHRS and YFSETQ. The entry originates in a study of technical replicates of blood from several donors. This TCR was sampled from a human donor in good health. Some clones in this sample may be carry-over from other donors' samples. This rearrangement joins TRBV5-1 to TRBJ1-1; D unresolved. The material sequenced was PBMCs. The CDR3 spells CASSVTDPGDTEAFF. In DNA form, the CDR3 reads TGCGCCAGCAGCGTCACGGACCCCGGGGACACTGAAGCTTTCTTT.